This T cell receptor (beta chain) was sequenced during a study of T cells after yellow fever vaccination. Study in general: Where fractions had low cell numbers, libraries were prepared from them with the SMART-Seq v4 Ultra Low Input RNA kit. Regarding the study as a whole: Few clonotypes appeared in both CD4 and CD8 compartments. Memory subsets that were sorted on day 0 lacked detectable signal for almost all vaccine-responding clonotypes. Abundant bulk-derived clonotypes could contaminate FACS-sorted repertoires.

This clonotype was found many times. Via MiXCR, TCRdb re-called the 5' RACE reads, giving one row per CDR3 protein. The sample carries over 10,000 distinct CDR3 sequences, roughly 4.6% recorded once. Germline CDR1 GTSNPN, CDR2 SVGIG (reference sequence). The CDR3 runs to 13 residues. V was shortened by 2 bases and J by 4 bases, with 11 bases between the two germline ends. Here the sequenced sample was PBMCs, either bulk or a sorted T-cell subset (CD4+, CD8+, memory, or dextramer-sorted; not recorded which), taken 45 days after the yellow fever booster vaccination. The receptor was derived from a man aged 25-40 years who received the YFV17D yellow fever vaccine. The chain combines TRBV30 with TRBJ1-1, with TRBD1 as a possible D gene (5 bases). The CDR3 is CAWSLRGVTEAFF. In DNA, the CDR3 is TGTGCCTGGAGTTTAAGGGGAGTCACTGAAGCTTTCTTT. Drawing the rest from reference TRBV30 and TRBJ1-1, the complete variable domain is SQTIHQWPATLVQPVGSPLSLECTVEGTSNPNLYWYRQAAGRGLQLLFYSVGIGQISSEVPQNLSASRPQDRQFILSSKKLLLSDSGFYLCAWSLRGVTEAFFGQGTRLTVV.